These 20 T cell receptor beta chains were sequenced from one sample in a study of CD8+CD57+ T cells in acquired aplastic anemia. Genomic DNA, serving as template, underwent TCR beta VDJ and CDR3 profiling. TCRdb redid the calling of the reads with MiXCR, one entry per CDR3 protein. The sample lists fewer than 200,000 distinct CDR3 sequences, about 64% seen once, with 45% to 55% in the top ten. Sequencing was done on a sample of sorted CD4+, CD8+, or CD8+CD57+ T cells (not recorded which) from PBMCs. These receptors were obtained from a human donor in good health.

This clonotype was detected once. This chain links TRBV24-1 with TRBJ1-1, with 7 bases lining up with TRBD1. With 4 bases clipped from V and 8 bases from J, the junction kept 6 bases outside the gene matches. The germline V gene encodes CDR1 KGHDR and CDR2 SFDVKD. The CDR3 has 13 amino acids. The CDR3 sequence is CATSDGTVQEAFF. CDR3 DNA: TGTGCCACCAGTGACGGGACAGTGCAAGAAGCTTTCTTT.

The chain carries TRBV19 and TRBJ1-6; no clear D. V dropped 3 bases and J dropped 7 bases, with 13 bases sitting between them. Per the germline V gene, CDR1 is LNHDA and CDR2 is SQIVND (reference sequence). The CDR3 length is 15 residues. The CDR3 DNA follows: TGTGCCAGTAGTATGGAGGACCTCGCGAATTCACCCCTCCACTTT. It translates to CASSMEDLANSPLHF.

The genes are TRBV19 and TRBJ2-2; no clear D gene. The CDR3 spans 12 residues. The V gene lost 5 bases and the J gene lost 6 bases, with 7 bases spanning the gap. CDR1 LNHDA and CDR2 SQIVND come from the germline V gene (reference sequence). Written as DNA, the CDR3 is TGTGCCAGTAGTTTCCGGGCCGGGGAGCTGTTTTTT. As protein: CASSFRAGELFF.

The chain has TRBV20-1 and TRBJ2-1; 11 nucleotides match TRBD2. The ends lost 4 bases at V and 7 bases at J; junction bases unmatched: 9. The germline V gene has CDR1 DFQATT and CDR2 SNEGSKA (reference sequence). The CDR3 has 15 residues. The CDR3 loop is CSAKLLAGDSNEQFF. CDR3 bases: TGCAGTGCTAAGCTACTAGCGGGGGATTCTAATGAGCAGTTCTTC.

The chain couples TRBV7-2 to TRBJ1-3, with a weak D call TRBD1 (5 bases). Germline CDR1 is SGHTA and CDR2 is FQGNSA. Between the trimmed V and J ends, which lost 6 bases and 0 bases, there was a span of 15 bases. This CDR3 has 16 residues. CDR3 amino acids: CASRPRGWGSGNTIYF. CDR3 nucleotides: TGTGCCAGCAGACCTAGGGGTTGGGGCTCTGGAAACACCATATATTTT.

This chain uses TRBV20-1 with TRBJ2-1, with 14 bases fitting TRBD2. CDR3 length: 13 residues. The J segment lost 9 bases and the V segment lost 5 bases, leaving 3 bases of the junction unmatched. From germline, CDR1 is DFQATT and CDR2 SNEGSKA (reference sequence). CDR3 sequence (DNA): TGCAGTGCTCGACTAGCGGGAGGGGCTGAGCAGTTCTTC. It is translated as CSARLAGGAEQFF.

This clonotype was counted many times. J is TRBJ1-6 and V is TRBV19, with no clear D. The CDR3 is made up of 14 amino acids. Trimming pared 3 bases from V and 5 bases from J, leaving 8 bases between. CDR1 is LNHDA and CDR2 is SQIVND in the germline V gene (reference sequence). This CDR3 reads CASSMQLDNSPLHF. The CDR3 DNA reads TGTGCCAGTAGTATGCAGCTCGATAATTCACCCCTCCACTTT.

The chain has TRBV7-2 and TRBJ2-7, with 10 bases that match TRBD2. The CDR3 sequence is 14 residues long. Germline V gene sequence: CDR1 SGHTA, CDR2 FQGNSA. Unmatched junction bases numbered 4, after V lost 4 bases and J lost 4 bases. CDR3 residues: CASSSGTSAYEQYF. The CDR3 DNA sequence: TGTGCCAGCAGCTCTGGGACTAGCGCTTACGAGCAGTACTTC.

V usage is TRBV7-3 and J usage is TRBJ2-2; D possibly uses TRBD1 or TRBD2 (5 bases each). Germline V gene sequence: CDR1 SGHTA, CDR2 FQGTGA. This CDR3 is built from 18 residues. V lost 5 bases and J 3 bases, leaving 22 bases between the germline ends. CDR3 amino acids: CASSTRRGLLPDTGELFF. The DNA for the CDR3 is TGTGCCAGCAGCACAAGACGGGGCCTTTTACCCGACACCGGGGAGCTGTTTTTT.

The chain has TRBV20-1 and TRBJ1-1; no firm D call. The V gene lost 6 bases and the J gene lost 1 base, with 9 bases spanning the gap. The CDR3 sequence is 12 residues long. Germline CDR1 and CDR2: DFQATT and SNEGSKA (reference sequence). The CDR3 DNA follows: TGCAGTGCCCACCGTTCGAACACTGAAGCTTTCTTT. Residues: CSAHRSNTEAFF.

Many counts were recorded for this clonotype. Here the CDR3 reads CASSPREADTQYF. As DNA, the CDR3 is TGCGCCAGCAGCCCCAGAGAGGCAGATACGCAGTATTTT. This chain joins TRBV4-3 and TRBJ2-3; D is uncertain. With 4 bases removed from V and 4 bases from J, the gap between germline ends came to 9 bases. Germline V lookup: CDR1 LGHNA, CDR2 YSLEER. The CDR3 runs to 13 residues.

At least ten counts were recorded for this clonotype. The rearrangement uses TRBV28 and TRBJ2-5, with D possibly TRBD2 on 7 matching bases. Per germline, CDR1 MDHEN and CDR2 SYDVKM. V was shortened by 1 base and J by 5 bases, with 17 bases between the two germline ends. The CDR3 runs to 16 residues. The DNA for the CDR3 is TGTGCCAGCAGTTTATCGGGGGGCGTATGGGAGGAGACCCAGTACTTC. Translation: CASSLSGGVWEETQYF.

This clonotype was seen a handful of times. V gene TRBV28 combines with J gene TRBJ1-2; 12 positions match TRBD1. V lost 4 bases, J lost 8 bases, and 8 bases stayed unmatched. Per germline, CDR1 MDHEN and CDR2 SYDVKM. The CDR3 runs 15 residues. The CDR3 nucleotides are TGTGCCAGCAGTTCCCCGGGACAGGGGGCTAAGGGCTACACCTTC. Encoded protein: CASSSPGQGAKGYTF.

The V gene is TRBV29-1, the J gene TRBJ2-2; D unclear. The germline V and J ends were trimmed by 4 bases and 5 bases, with 8 bases remaining between them. The CDR3 is made up of 12 amino acids. Germline CDR1 reads SQVTM; CDR2 reads ANQGSEA. CDR3 protein: CSVVVGTGELFF. The CDR3 DNA follows: TGCAGCGTTGTCGTGGGTACCGGGGAGCTGTTTTTT.

This clonotype has just one count. This chain uses TRBV25-1 with TRBJ2-1; TRBD2 aligns across 7 bases. CDR1 MGHDK and CDR2 SYGVNS come from the germline V gene. The CDR3 has 11 amino acids. Trimming removed 11 bases from V and 3 bases from J; junction bases left unmatched: 1. For the CDR3, the DNA is TGTGCCGGCGGGGGCTACAATGAGCAGTTCTTC. It codes for CAGGGYNEQFF.

The table lists this clonotype with a count of one. V gene TRBV15 combines with J gene TRBJ2-1; unclear D gene. Germline lookup yields CDR1 LNHNV and CDR2 YYDKDF (reference sequence). The CDR3 has 12 residues. V was cut by 0 bases and J by 8 bases, with 5 bases left in between. CDR3 protein: CATSRDGDEQFF. The CDR3 DNA follows: TGTGCCACCAGCAGAGATGGGGATGAGCAGTTCTTC. Looking up the rest from reference TRBV15 and TRBJ2-1 gives the full variable domain: DAMVIQNPRYQVTQFGKPVTLSCSQTLNHNVMYWYQQKSSQAPKLLFHYYDKDFNNEADTPDNFQSRRPNTSFCFLDIRSPGLGDTAMYLCATSRDGDEQFFGPGTRLTVL.

The chain couples TRBV9 to TRBJ2-2, with TRBD1 matching 7 bases. From germline, CDR1 is SGDLS and CDR2 YYNGEE. V dropped 0 bases and J dropped 3; count of bases not matched to a gene: 5. This CDR3 is built from 16 residues. CDR3 nucleotide sequence: TGTGCCAGCAGCGTAGAGGGGGCAGGGTACACCGGGGAGCTGTTTTTT. This translates into CASSVEGAGYTGELFF.

This clonotype was detected a few times. The chain joins TRBV24-1 to TRBJ2-7; D is perhaps TRBD1 or TRBD2 (5 bases each). Germline V lookup: CDR1 KGHDR, CDR2 SFDVKD. Trimming took off 4 bases at V and 5 bases at J, with 11 bases between the two ends. CDR3 size: 13 residues. CDR3 sequence reads: CATSEIRDHEQYF. The CDR3, as DNA: TGTGCCACCAGTGAGATCAGGGACCACGAGCAGTACTTC.

This chain uses TRBV15 with TRBJ2-1; D call uncertain. Germline V gene lookup returns CDR1 LNHNV and CDR2 YYDKDF (reference sequence). The V gene lost 0 bases and the J gene lost 10 bases, with 10 bases spanning the gap. The CDR3 covers 13 residues. The CDR3 nucleotides are TGTGCCACCAGCAGAGATCTCCTCTACGAGCAGTTCTTC. Protein product: CATSRDLLYEQFF.

The chain combines TRBV11-3 with TRBJ2-5; 8 nucleotides match TRBD1. The ends lost 7 bases at V and 1 base at J; junction bases unmatched: 8. Looked up from germline, CDR1 is SGHNT and CDR2 is YENEEA. The CDR3 is made up of 15 amino acids. Here the CDR3 DNA reads TGTGCCAGCACCCTGACAGGGGACACCCAAGAGACCCAGTACTTC. Residues: CASTLTGDTQETQYF.